The 23 T cell receptor beta chains below all came from one sample that was sequenced in a study of T cells in localized non-small cell lung cancer. Sequenced by immunoSEQ multiplex PCR; TCRdb stores in-frame clones only, minus some. Altogether some 30,000 clones are present, 85% to 95% being singletons, with the ten largest covering 10% to 15%. Sequenced material: peripheral blood mononuclear cells, taken before any cancer treatment. These receptors all stem from a female donor older than 55 with stage II lung adenocarcinoma.

In this sample, this clone turned up once. The chain uses TRBV18 and TRBJ2-1; 9 bases map to TRBD1. Germline values: CDR1 KGHSH, CDR2 LQKENI. The CDR3 consists of 16 residues. V was pared by 4 bases and J by 4 bases, with 8 bases of the junction left unmatched. For the CDR3, the DNA is TGTGCCAGCTCACTGGGCCGGGACAGGGCGTACAATGAGCAGTTCTTC. Translated: CASSLGRDRAYNEQFF. The full variable domain, completed using reference TRBV18 and TRBJ2-1, is NAGVMQNPRHLVRRRGQEARLRCSPMKGHSHVYWYRQLPEEGLKFMVYLQKENIIDESGMPKERFSAEFPKEGPSILRIQQVVRGDSAAYFCASSLGRDRAYNEQFFGPGTRLTVL.

V usage is TRBV6-5 and J usage is TRBJ1-6; 7 bases match TRBD1. V lost 6 bases, J lost 9 bases, and 8 bases stayed unmatched. Germline V gene lookup returns CDR1 MNHEY and CDR2 SVGAGI. The length of the CDR3 is 14 residues. CDR3 residues: CASSPTGEGSPLHF. The DNA of the CDR3 is TGTGCCAGCAGCCCAACAGGGGAGGGTTCACCCCTCCACTTT.

This clone was recorded once. This chain uses TRBV7-9 with TRBJ2-7; 7 positions match TRBD1. In germline, CDR1 is SEHNR, CDR2 FQNEAQ (reference sequence). J gave up 6 bases and V 5 bases, and 4 bases lay outside the gene matches. The length of the CDR3 is 12 residues. The CDR3 DNA reads as TGTGCCAGCAGCGTCCGACAGGGCGAGCAGTACTTC. Translated: CASSVRQGEQYF.

This clone was seen just once. The chain joins TRBV28 to TRBJ2-7; possibly TRBD2 for D (6 bases). Germline V gives CDR1 MDHEN, CDR2 SYDVKM. This CDR3 contains 13 residues. Trimming shortened V by 5 bases and J by 7 bases, and 15 bases separated the two germline ends. The CDR3 nucleotides read TGTGCCAGCAGTGGAGGGGTAATGGGGGAGCAGTACTTC. Amino acid sequence: CASSGGVMGEQYF.

The chain joins TRBV6-1 to TRBJ2-2; D not resolved. The germline gives CDR1 MNHNS, CDR2 SASEGT. Between the trimmed V and J ends, which lost 3 bases and 3 bases, there was a span of 5 bases. The CDR3 runs 13 residues. The CDR3 DNA follows: TGTGCCAGCAGTGATAAGTACACCGGGGAGCTGTTTTTT. This encodes CASSDKYTGELFF.

V usage is TRBV18 and J usage is TRBJ1-4; 8 bases line up with TRBD1. The CDR3 has 14 amino acids. Germline V gives CDR1 KGHSH, CDR2 LQKENI. V shed 6 bases, J shed 3 bases, and the junction held 3 bases outside the gene matches. The CDR3 sequence: CASSRTGSNEKLFF. Here the CDR3 DNA reads TGTGCCAGCTCCCGGACAGGGTCTAATGAAAAACTGTTTTTT. Full variable domain (outside the CDR3, taken from reference TRBV18 and TRBJ1-4): NAGVMQNPRHLVRRRGQEARLRCSPMKGHSHVYWYRQLPEEGLKFMVYLQKENIIDESGMPKERFSAEFPKEGPSILRIQQVVRGDSAAYFCASSRTGSNEKLFFGSGTQLSVL.

The genes are TRBV7-2 and TRBJ1-2; no clear D. V was cut by 5 bases and J by 8 bases, with 15 bases left in between. The CDR3 runs to 13 residues. Germline assignment: CDR1 SGHTA and CDR2 FQGNSA. As DNA, the CDR3 is TGTGCCAGCAGCCGCCGGGCCCTTTGGGGCTACACCTTC. Protein sequence: CASSRRALWGYTF. The full variable domain, rest sourced from reference TRBV7-2 and TRBJ1-2, is GAGVSQSPSNKVTEKGKDVELRCDPISGHTALYWYRQSLGQGLEFLIYFQGNSAPDKSGLPSDRFSAERTGGSVSTLTIQRTQQEDSAVYLCASSRRALWGYTFGSGTRLTVV.

This chain joins TRBV7-2 and TRBJ1-1; D remains unclear. Germline loops: CDR1 SGHTA, CDR2 FQGNSA. V was cut by 5 bases and J by 0 bases, with 7 bases left in between. This CDR3 has 13 residues. The CDR3 spells CASSRGLNTEAFF. CDR3 in DNA: TGTGCCAGCAGCCGTGGGCTGAACACTGAAGCTTTCTTT.

V gene TRBV28 combines with J gene TRBJ1-2, with D tentatively TRBD1 (6 bases). Trimming stripped 6 bases from V and 5 bases from J, with 10 bases between. The germline gives CDR1 MDHEN, CDR2 SYDVKM. The CDR3 contains 12 residues. The CDR3 region has the DNA TGTGCCAGCAGGCCGACAGGTTATGGCTACACCTTC. It is translated as CASRPTGYGYTF.

The CDR3 DNA reads TGTGCCAGCAGCGTCCTGGGCCCAGAGACCCAGTACTTC. Translated: CASSVLGPETQYF. The chain uses TRBV5-4 and TRBJ2-5; D gene uncertain. The V end lost 4 bases, the J end lost 4 bases, and 11 bases lay between the germline ends. Germline CDR1 reads SGHNT; CDR2 reads YYREEE (reference sequence). This CDR3 region has 13 residues.

In this sample, this clone turned up once. V usage is TRBV7-3 and J usage is TRBJ2-2; D possibly matches TRBD1 or TRBD2 (5 bases each). The CDR3 sequence is 14 residues long. V was trimmed by 4 bases and J by 4 bases, leaving 10 bases between them. Germline CDR1 SGHTA, CDR2 FQGTGA. Here the CDR3 reads CASSSGTITGELFF. The DNA for the CDR3 is TGTGCCAGCAGCTCCGGGACGATCACCGGGGAGCTGTTTTTT. Supplemented by reference TRBV7-3 and TRBJ2-2, the full variable domain reads GAGVSQTPSNKVTEKGKYVELRCDPISGHTALYWYRQSLGQGPEFLIYFQGTGAADDSGLPNDRFFAVRPEGSVSTLKIQRTERGDSAVYLCASSSGTITGELFFGEGSRLTVL.

This clone was observed a single time. Other DNA sequences in this sample translate to the same CDR3. This chain joins TRBV4-1 and TRBJ1-1, with 9 bases lining up with TRBD1. CDR3 length: 14 amino acids. From germline, CDR1 is MGHRA and CDR2 YSYEKL. J was trimmed by 5 bases and V by 3 bases; bases with no gene match: 4. In nucleotides, the CDR3 is TGCGCCAGCAGCCAGGGACAGGGTCGGACTGAAGCTTTCTTT. As protein: CASSQGQGRTEAFF.

The chain links TRBV6-5 to TRBJ1-6; 8 nucleotides align to TRBD1. The CDR3 is 16 residues long. Germline V gene lookup returns CDR1 MNHEY and CDR2 SVGAGI. Trimming removed 1 base from V and 7 bases from J; junction bases left unmatched: 6. The CDR3 DNA reads as TGTGCCAGCAGTTACTACGGGGACAGGCGAAATTCACCCCTCCACTTT. Translating it yields CASSYYGDRRNSPLHF.

V usage is TRBV5-1 and J usage is TRBJ1-2; D not resolved. Germline values: CDR1 SGHRS, CDR2 YFSETQ. Trimming shortened V by 0 bases and J by 4 bases, and 4 bases separated the two germline ends. This CDR3 is built from 12 residues. The CDR3 loop reads CASSLGSYGYTF. The CDR3 nucleotides are TGCGCCAGCAGCTTGGGCAGCTATGGCTACACCTTC.

The V call is TRBV5-4, the J call TRBJ2-7; 9 bases align to TRBD2. Germline-derived CDR1 and CDR2 are SGHNT and YYREEE (reference sequence). After removal of 6 bases from V and 2 bases from J, the junction contained 3 bases not matched to a gene. The CDR3 contains 13 residues. CDR3 DNA: TGTGCCAGCAACATAGCGGGAGCCTACGAGCAGTACTTC. Residues: CASNIAGAYEQYF.

The chain uses TRBV19 and TRBJ1-1; no clear D. With 6 bases removed from V and 1 base from J, the gap between germline ends came to 9 bases. Germline V gene data show CDR1 as LNHDA and CDR2 as SQIVND (reference sequence). The CDR3 runs to 13 residues. CDR3 nucleotides: TGTGCCAGTAGGGACCGTCCGAACACTGAAGCTTTCTTT. This sequence encodes CASRDRPNTEAFF. Complete variable domain (other parts from reference TRBV19 and TRBJ1-1): DGGITQSPKYLFRKEGQNVTLSCEQNLNHDAMYWYRQDPGQGLRLIYYSQIVNDFQKGDIAEGYSVSREKKESFPLTVTSAQKNPTAFYLCASRDRPNTEAFFGQGTRLTVV.

This clone occurred once. The chain combines TRBV29-1 with TRBJ1-2; D is unresolved. Germline V gene sequence: CDR1 SQVTM, CDR2 ANQGSEA. With 0 bases removed from V and 4 bases from J, the gap between germline ends came to 6 bases. The length of the CDR3 is 12 residues. CDR3 bases: TGCAGCGTTGAAGATTCCAGCTATGGCTACACCTTC. Protein sequence: CSVEDSSYGYTF. The full variable domain, with the rest looked up from reference TRBV29-1 and TRBJ1-2, is SAVISQKPSRDICQRGTSLTIQCQVDSQVTMMFWYRQQPGQSLTLIATANQGSEATYESGFVIDKFPISRPNLTFSTLTVSNMSPEDSSIYLCSVEDSSYGYTFGSGTRLTVV.

The rearrangement links TRBV11-2 to TRBJ2-5; D not certain. The CDR3 length is 12 residues. Germline lookup yields CDR1 SGHAT and CDR2 FQNNGV. The V gene lost 5 bases and the J gene lost 4 bases, with 8 bases spanning the gap. The CDR3, as DNA: TGTGCCAGCAGCCTCCAGAGAGAGACCCAGTACTTC. It encodes CASSLQRETQYF.

This rearrangement joins TRBV6-5 to TRBJ1-1, with D tentatively TRBD1 (5 bases). The germline V and J ends were trimmed by 10 bases and 1 base, with 16 bases remaining between them. This CDR3 has 14 amino acids. Germline CDR1 reads MNHEY; CDR2 reads SVGAGI. The CDR3 spells CATGGELRNTEAFF. The CDR3 DNA follows: TGTGCCACCGGGGGGGAGCTGCGGAACACTGAAGCTTTCTTT.

This clone was picked up a small number of times. V and J are TRBV20-1 and TRBJ1-1; a possible D gene is TRBD1 (5 bases). Germline V gene sequence: CDR1 DFQATT, CDR2 SNEGSKA (reference sequence). The CDR3 is made up of 11 amino acids. The CDR3 region is CRAVRDTEAFF. CDR3 bases: TGCAGGGCGGTCAGGGACACTGAAGCTTTCTTT.

The chain joins TRBV5-1 to TRBJ1-2; TRBD1 might be the D (5 bases). CDR1 and CDR2 from the germline V gene are SGHRS and YFSETQ. This CDR3 has 13 residues. Between the trimmed V and J ends, which lost 0 bases and 6 bases, there was a span of 9 bases. The CDR3 here is CASSLEGVDGYTF. In DNA form, the CDR3 reads TGCGCCAGCAGCTTGGAAGGGGTTGATGGCTACACCTTC.

The genes are TRBV6-5 and TRBJ2-1; 10 nucleotides match TRBD2. The CDR3 covers 16 residues. V was pared by 2 bases and J by 2 bases, with 3 bases of the junction left unmatched. Germline loops: CDR1 MNHEY, CDR2 SVGAGI. This CDR3 is CASSYEGTSAYNEQFF. DNA of the CDR3: TGTGCCAGCAGTTACGAGGGGACTAGCGCCTACAATGAGCAGTTCTTC.

This clone has a handful of counts. The rearrangement links TRBV28 to TRBJ2-1, with unresolved D. The V end lost 3 bases, the J end lost 6 bases, and 9 bases lay between the germline ends. This CDR3 has 13 residues. Per germline, CDR1 MDHEN and CDR2 SYDVKM. CDR3 in amino acids: CASSFALINEQFF. The CDR3 bases are TGTGCCAGCAGTTTCGCTCTGATCAATGAGCAGTTCTTC.